These 14 T cell receptor beta chains came from one sample sequenced in a study of beta chain features in type 1 diabetes. General study results and limits: There was a moderate but significant shortening of TCRB CDR3s in all four CD4+ subsets of Type 1 diabetes patients.

Of the isolated RNA, all was reverse transcribed, and so the sequenced material was expressed TCRB transcripts. The table came from immunoSEQ multiplex PCR; TCRdb's copy has only in-frame clones and leaves some out. The repertoire has about 340,000 clones, around an eighth of them found once; the top ten carry about 0.015%. For these TCRs, the target antigens are not known. The specimen was naive CD4+ T cells from blood. The source is a woman between 18 and 30 years old with type 1 diabetes.

The chain uses TRBV29-1 and TRBJ2-1; D is ambiguous. Germline loops: CDR1 SQVTM, CDR2 ANQGSEA. CDR3 length equals 12 residues. Trimming left V 7 bases short and J 4 bases short, with 11 bases between. DNA for the CDR3: TGCAGCGCCGTCGCGGAGTACAATGAGCAGTTCTTC. Protein: CSAVAEYNEQFF.

The V gene is TRBV4-2, the J gene TRBJ2-4; 7 bases fit TRBD2. Germline loops: CDR1 LGHNA, CDR2 YNFKEQ. This CDR3 comprises 16 residues. With V trimmed by 4 bases and J by 1 base, 7 bases remained unmatched. The CDR3 protein is CASSPQLREAKNIQYF. CDR3 in DNA: TGTGCCAGCAGCCCTCAGTTGCGGGAGGCCAAAAACATTCAGTACTTC.

The gene calls are TRBV29-1 and TRBJ1-1, with 7 bases matching TRBD1. Germline V gene sequence: CDR1 SQVTM, CDR2 ANQGSEA. Losses at the gene ends were 0 bases for V and 2 bases for J; bases not matched to a gene: 15. CDR3 size: 18 residues. CDR3 coding DNA: TGCAGCGTTGAAGACCCCCTACATACAGGGGCGGGAAACACTGAAGCTTTCTTT. Translation gives CSVEDPLHTGAGNTEAFF.

This clone was seen a few times. The chain joins TRBV27 to TRBJ2-7; the match to TRBD1 covers 7 bases. The CDR3 runs 14 residues. Germline V gives CDR1 MNHEY, CDR2 SMNVEV (reference sequence). Trimming at V came to 6 bases and at J to 3 bases, leaving 8 bases not matched to a gene. CDR3 nucleotides: TGTGCCAGCAGACCCCGGACAGGTTTCTACGAGCAGTACGTC. This translates into CASRPRTGFYEQYV.

This clone was seen more than once but under ten times. This chain joins TRBV5-1 and TRBJ2-5; D unclear. The germline gives CDR1 SGHRS, CDR2 YFSETQ. V lost 0 bases and J 4 bases, leaving 4 bases between the germline ends. The CDR3 contains 12 residues. The CDR3 sequence: CASSLVRETQYF. The CDR3 DNA reads as TGCGCCAGCAGCTTGGTCCGAGAGACCCAGTACTTC.

This clone was detected a few times. This rearrangement joins TRBV18 to TRBJ2-1, with D unclear. V was cut by 6 bases and J by 6 bases, with 15 bases left in between. The germline gives CDR1 KGHSH, CDR2 LQKENI. The CDR3 is 14 amino acids. The CDR3 DNA reads TGTGCCAGCTCTTATATCCTCGAGGCCAATGAGCAGTTCTTC. This codes for CASSYILEANEQFF.

This clone turned up a few times. This chain joins TRBV29-1 and TRBJ2-1; 7 nucleotides match TRBD2. Trimming at V came to 7 bases and at J to 0 bases, leaving 3 bases not matched to a gene. This CDR3 contains 13 residues. Germline CDR1 SQVTM, CDR2 ANQGSEA. CDR3 sequence reads: CSAREASYNEQFF. The DNA of the CDR3 is TGCAGCGCTCGGGAGGCCTCCTACAATGAGCAGTTCTTC.

The chain has TRBV29-1 and TRBJ2-1, with D possibly being TRBD2 (6 bases). This CDR3 has 12 residues. CDR1 is SQVTM and CDR2 is ANQGSEA in the germline V gene. The CDR3 region is CSSGLAYNEQFF. The CDR3 DNA is TGCAGTTCGGGACTGGCCTACAATGAGCAGTTCTTC.

The chain employs TRBV30 and TRBJ1-2, with TRBD1 identical over 8 bases. The junction had 8 bases not matched to a gene; V was cut back by 3 bases and J by 5 bases. This CDR3 is built from 14 residues. The V gene's germline CDR1 is GTSNPN and CDR2 SVGIG (reference sequence). CDR3 residues: CAWSARTGWYGYTF. The CDR3 bases are TGTGCCTGGAGCGCACGGACAGGGTGGTATGGCTACACCTTC.

V gene TRBV30 combines with J gene TRBJ1-1; maybe TRBD1 (5 bases). This CDR3 contains 13 residues. Trimming left V 5 bases short and J 4 bases short, with 14 bases between. CDR1 and CDR2 (germline): GTSNPN, SVGIG (reference sequence). CDR3 protein: CAWATRDFTEAFF. CDR3 coding DNA: TGTGCCTGGGCCACCCGGGACTTCACTGAAGCTTTCTTT.

The chain links TRBV2 to TRBJ2-5, with 11 bases fitting TRBD2. The germline V gene encodes CDR1 SNHLY and CDR2 FYNNEI. The V gene end was trimmed by 5 bases and the J gene end by 4 bases; junction bases not matched to a gene: 6. The CDR3 runs 15 residues. This chain's CDR3 is CASSYTSGRGETQYF. CDR3 coding DNA: TGTGCCAGCAGTTACACTAGCGGGAGAGGAGAGACCCAGTACTTC.

The V gene is TRBV29-1, the J gene TRBJ2-5; TRBD2 might be the D (5 bases). Trimming removed 6 bases at V and 5 bases at J, with 13 bases between. The CDR3 consists of 12 residues. Germline V gene sequence: CDR1 SQVTM, CDR2 ANQGSEA. CDR3 nucleotide sequence: TGCAGCGTGCAGGCCCCGGGGGAGACCCAGTACTTC. Protein product: CSVQAPGETQYF. Looking up the rest from reference TRBV29-1 and TRBJ2-5 gives the full variable domain: SAVISQKPSRDICQRGTSLTIQCQVDSQVTMMFWYRQQPGQSLTLIATANQGSEATYESGFVIDKFPISRPNLTFSTLTVSNMSPEDSSIYLCSVQAPGETQYFGPGTRLLVL.

This clone was seen a handful of times. The V call is TRBV11-2, the J call TRBJ2-1; the match to TRBD2 covers 14 bases. V lost 5 bases and J lost 8; bases outside the gene matches: 5. The CDR3 is 15 amino acids. Germline assignment: CDR1 SGHAT and CDR2 FQNNGV. CDR3 nucleotide sequence: TGTGCCAGCAGCGCGGGACTAGCGGGAGCCTATGAGCAGTTCTTC. Translating gives CASSAGLAGAYEQFF.

The rearrangement links TRBV28 to TRBJ2-2, with D possibly matching TRBD2 (6 bases). The CDR3 has 14 residues. The germline V and J ends were trimmed by 3 bases and 4 bases, with 9 bases remaining between them. Germline V gene sequence: CDR1 MDHEN, CDR2 SYDVKM. CDR3 protein: CASSLLAVTGELFF. Here the CDR3 DNA reads TGTGCCAGCAGTTTGTTAGCGGTCACCGGGGAGCTGTTTTTT.